This T cell receptor (beta chain) was identified during a study of blood T cell repertoires in COVID-19. The wider study: Both acute and convalescent COVID-19 samples were obtained from the United States, Italy and Spain. T cells, B-cell-depleted T cells, or PBMCs provided the cDNA or gDNA that served as material.

The CDR3 extends over 15 amino acids. The germline gives CDR1 SNHLY, CDR2 FYNNEI. Trimming at V came to 11 bases and at J to 2 bases, leaving 14 bases not matched to a gene. Source study methods: How many nucleated cells were present was estimated from reference gene primer amplification. Repertoires were generated with immunoSEQ multiplex PCR, while TCRdb's copy carries only in-frame clones and drops some. V and J calls and clone size follow that table, whereas D and trimming were derived from the DNA. The sample lists 250,000 or so clones; roughly four fifths were seen once. Sequenced input: peripheral blood. This receptor was obtained from a woman aged 70 to 79 with acute or convalescent COVID-19. V is TRBV2 and J is TRBJ1-2; TRBD1 matches 7 bases. CDR3 amino acids: CAVTWWTGRNYGYTF. CDR3 coding DNA: TGTGCCGTAACATGGTGGACAGGACGAAACTATGGCTACACCTTC. The whole variable domain, remainder taken from reference TRBV2 and TRBJ1-2, is EPEVTQTPSHQVTQMGQEVILRCVPISNHLYFYWYRQILGQKVEFLVSFYNNEISEKSEIFDDQFSVERPDGSNFTLKIRSTKLEDSAMYFCAVTWWTGRNYGYTFGSGTRLTVV.